The T cell receptor (beta chain) under discussion was sequenced for a study of blood T cell repertoires in COVID-19. Study in general: Acute and convalescent COVID-19 specimens originated in the United States, Italy and Spain.

Profiled with immunoSEQ multiplex PCR; TCRdb holds only in-frame clones, not every one. The table records about 150,000 clones, about 90% of them present only once. The CDR3 has 15 amino acids. V shed 5 bases and J shed 1 base, with 14 bases lying between them. Germline loops: CDR1 MNHEY, CDR2 SVGAGI. V usage is TRBV6-5 and J usage is TRBJ1-1; TRBD1 is a possible D gene (5 bases). Sequencing input: peripheral blood. This TCR came from a man aged 50 or older with acute or convalescent COVID-19. The CDR3 DNA reads TGTGCCAGCAGTCGACAGCTTTATCCGAACACTGAAGCTTTCTTT. Translated: CASSRQLYPNTEAFF.